The 23 T cell receptor beta chains presented below share a single source sample, sequenced in a study of vaccination and CD4 T cells after COVID-19. Stated treatment: approximately 9-day PBMC culture with coronavirus spike peptide pools or control peptides (ViraFEST assay). Sequence data for DNA of cultured CD4+ T cells were generated by the Oncomine TCR Beta short-read assay. TCRdb redid the calling of the PCR reads with MiXCR, one entry per CDR3 protein. The sample consists of some 11,000 distinct CDR3 sequences, about 26% of them appearing once. These receptors lack a known antigen. The specimen comprised CD4+ T cells from blood, cultured in vitro, sampled after SARS-CoV-2 vaccination. Every receptor here comes from a human donor who had recovered from COVID-19.

The chain uses TRBV14 and TRBJ2-5; no definite D call. Trimming stripped 2 bases from V and 4 bases from J, with 8 bases between. Germline lookup yields CDR1 SGHDN and CDR2 FVKESK. CDR3 length: 13 residues. The CDR3 spells CASSQSLAETQYF. In nucleotides, the CDR3 is TGTGCCAGCAGCCAATCTCTGGCAGAGACCCAGTACTTC.

The chain links TRBV20-1 to TRBJ1-1, with D possibly matching TRBD1 (6 bases). Germline V gene data show CDR1 as DFQATT and CDR2 as SNEGSKA (reference sequence). This CDR3 is built from 15 residues. V gave up 5 bases and J gave up 2 bases, with 18 bases separating them. The CDR3 region is CSAGYRGGANTEAFF. The CDR3 bases are TGCAGTGCTGGGTACAGAGGGGGGGCCAACACTGAAGCTTTCTTT.

This clonotype has just a few counts. The J gene is TRBJ1-1, the V gene TRBV7-8; TRBD1 matches at 7 bases. CDR3 size: 15 residues. CDR1 SGHVS and CDR2 FQNEAQ come from the germline V gene. Trimming took 1 base from V and 0 from J; bases not matched to a gene: 2. The CDR3 sequence: CASSLGGQLNTEAFF. The CDR3, as DNA: TGTGCCAGCAGCTTAGGGGGACAGTTGAACACTGAAGCTTTCTTT.

The chain employs TRBV28 and TRBJ1-2, with a possible D match to TRBD1 (5 bases). V was cut by 3 bases and J by 8 bases, with 10 bases left in between. Germline V gene data show CDR1 as MDHEN and CDR2 as SYDVKM. This CDR3 is built from 12 residues. CDR3 protein: CASSLAGLGYTF. The DNA of the CDR3 is TGTGCCAGCAGTTTGGCAGGGCTCGGCTACACCTTC.

This clonotype has only a few counts. The chain has TRBV10-3 and TRBJ1-1, with TRBD1 identical over 11 bases. Germline values: CDR1 ENHRY, CDR2 SYGVKD. V gave up 5 bases and J gave up 3 bases; unmatched junction bases: 2. The CDR3 consists of 14 residues. CDR3 in DNA: TGTGCCATCAGTCCGGGACAGGGGGACACTGAAGCTTTCTTT. As protein: CAISPGQGDTEAFF.

The chain is built from TRBV28 and TRBJ1-5, with D hard to call. With 6 bases removed from V and 0 bases from J, the gap between germline ends came to 12 bases. The germline CDR1 and CDR2 sequences are MDHEN and SYDVKM. The CDR3 runs to 15 residues. This CDR3 reads CASRYSQDSNQPQHF. The CDR3 coding sequence is TGTGCCAGCAGGTACAGCCAAGATAGCAATCAGCCCCAGCATTTT. Variable domain in full (rest from reference TRBV28 and TRBJ1-5): DVKVTQSSRYLVKRTGEKVFLECVQDMDHENMFWYRQDPGLGLRLIYFSYDVKMKEKGDIPEGYSVSREKKERFSLILESASTNQTSMYLCASRYSQDSNQPQHFGDGTRLSIL.

The V and J genes are TRBV28 and TRBJ1-5, with D possibly matching TRBD1 (5 bases). The CDR3 length is 16 residues. From germline, CDR1 is MDHEN and CDR2 SYDVKM. Trimming shortened V by 7 bases and J by 0 bases, and 16 bases separated the two germline ends. CDR3 sequence reads: CASIIRGRASNQPQHF. The CDR3, as DNA: TGTGCCAGCATCATTCGGGGCAGGGCTAGCAATCAGCCCCAGCATTTT. The whole variable domain, remainder taken from reference TRBV28 and TRBJ1-5, is DVKVTQSSRYLVKRTGEKVFLECVQDMDHENMFWYRQDPGLGLRLIYFSYDVKMKEKGDIPEGYSVSREKKERFSLILESASTNQTSMYLCASIIRGRASNQPQHFGDGTRLSIL.

The sample holds a few counts of this clonotype. CDR3 sequence: CSARDRSRDSYNSPLHF. CDR3 nucleotides: TGCAGTGCTAGAGATCGGTCCCGGGACAGCTATAATTCACCCCTCCACTTT. The V gene is TRBV20-1, the J gene TRBJ1-6; 7 bases are shared with TRBD1. Trimming removed 0 bases from V and 3 bases from J; junction bases left unmatched: 8. Germline CDR1 is DFQATT and CDR2 is SNEGSKA (reference sequence). This CDR3 region has 17 residues.

The CDR3 protein is CASSTRRGPSNQPQHF. The DNA for the CDR3 is TGTGCCAGCAGTACTCGCAGGGGGCCGAGCAATCAGCCCCAGCATTTT. V and J are TRBV6-5 and TRBJ1-5; TRBD1 matches at 8 bases. V was clipped by 5 bases and J by 1 base; unmatched bases: 7. Germline lookup yields CDR1 MNHEY and CDR2 SVGAGI. The CDR3 runs to 16 residues.

This clonotype was seen a handful of times. This sequence joins TRBV28 and TRBJ1-5; D remains ambiguous. V lost 2 bases and J 8 bases, leaving 13 bases between the germline ends. Germline CDR1 and CDR2: MDHEN and SYDVKM. The CDR3 consists of 14 residues. CDR3 protein: CASSLESRLKPQHF. The CDR3 coding sequence is TGTGCCAGCAGTTTAGAGTCCAGATTAAAGCCCCAGCATTTT.

This clonotype was seen only a few times. A single base separates this from a much larger clone, so it may be a read error. The chain uses TRBV7-8 and TRBJ2-6, with a weak D call TRBD1 (5 bases). Germline V gene lookup returns CDR1 SGHVS and CDR2 FQNEAQ. The CDR3 loop spans 17 amino acids. The CDR3 reads CTSSLVGVSSGANVLTF. The CDR3 DNA follows: TGTACCAGCAGCTTAGTAGGGGTGAGCTCTGGGGCCAACGTCCTGACTTTC.

This clonotype was counted a few times. The chain is built from TRBV28 and TRBJ2-7; 10 positions match TRBD2. The CDR3 covers 13 residues. The germline gives CDR1 MDHEN, CDR2 SYDVKM. The trim removed 10 bases at V and 4 bases at J, leaving 7 bases unmatched. The CDR3 DNA follows: TGTGCCACCCAAAGCGGGGGGGCTTACGAGCAGTACTTC. As protein: CATQSGGAYEQYF.

V gene TRBV6-2 or TRBV6-3 combines with J gene TRBJ2-7, with no clear D. From germline, CDR1 is MNHEY and CDR2 SVGEGT. The CDR3 totals 10 residues. Trimming took off 5 bases at V and 3 bases at J, with 2 bases between the two ends. The CDR3, as DNA: TGTGCCAGCAGTGACTACGAGCAGTACTTC. It specifies CASSDYEQYF.

Judged by abundance, this clonotype is medium-sized. CDR3 coding DNA: TGTGCCAGCAGTTTATTTGGGACATCCTACGAGCAGTACTTC. Residues: CASSLFGTSYEQYF. The chain combines TRBV28 with TRBJ2-7; D possibly corresponds to TRBD1 (6 bases). The germline V gene has CDR1 MDHEN and CDR2 SYDVKM. The CDR3 is 14 residues long. Between the trimmed V and J ends, which lost 1 base and 1 base, there was a span of 8 bases.

The chain has TRBV19 and TRBJ2-5, with D maybe TRBD2 (6 bases). Trimming left V 5 bases short and J 1 base short, with 8 bases between. Germline CDR1 and CDR2: LNHDA and SQIVND (reference sequence). This CDR3 contains 13 residues. CDR3: CASSRTIQETQYF. The CDR3 DNA sequence: TGTGCCAGTAGTCGGACTATCCAAGAGACCCAGTACTTC.

This clonotype has only a few counts. The V and J genes are TRBV2 and TRBJ1-2, with D possibly TRBD1 on 6 matching bases. CDR3 length: 16 amino acids. Germline loops: CDR1 SNHLY, CDR2 FYNNEI. V lost 5 bases, J lost 4 bases, and 20 bases lay in between. The CDR3 loop reads CASSTTLGRGTYGYTF. For the CDR3, the DNA is TGTGCCAGCAGTACAACGTTGGGCAGGGGCACCTATGGCTACACCTTC.

The chain couples TRBV6-4 to TRBJ2-2; 11 bases agree with TRBD1. After removal of 3 bases from V and 3 bases from J, the junction contained 0 bases not matched to a gene. In germline, CDR1 is MRHNA, CDR2 SNTAGT. The CDR3 contains 15 residues. CDR3 DNA sequence: TGTGCCAGCAGTGAGGGACAGGGGGACACCGGGGAGCTGTTTTTT. Encoded protein: CASSEGQGDTGELFF.

This clonotype is medium-sized by share. The chain links TRBV7-2 to TRBJ2-7; D is unresolved. The length of the CDR3 is 13 residues. The germline V gene encodes CDR1 SGHTA and CDR2 FQGNSA. Trimming removed 7 bases from V and 5 bases from J, with 15 bases in between. Here the CDR3 reads CASTLRRSDEQYF. CDR3 coding DNA: TGTGCCAGCACCCTTCGGCGGAGCGACGAGCAGTACTTC.

CDR3 protein: CASSFVGQPADTQYF. The CDR3 coding sequence is TGTGCCAGCAGCTTCGTGGGACAGCCTGCAGATACGCAGTATTTT. The chain joins TRBV5-4 to TRBJ2-3; 7 nucleotides align to TRBD1. The CDR3 totals 15 residues. Germline-derived CDR1 and CDR2 are SGHNT and YYREEE (reference sequence). V lost 2 bases to trimming and J lost 4 bases; unmatched junction nucleotides: 7. Supplemented by reference TRBV5-4 and TRBJ2-3, the full variable domain reads ETGVTQSPTHLIKTRGQQVTLRCSSQSGHNTVSWYQQALGQGPQFIFQYYREEENGRGNFPPRFSGLQFPNYSSELNVNALELDDSALYLCASSFVGQPADTQYFGPGTRLTVL.

The genes are TRBV9 and TRBJ1-2; D remains unclear. The CDR3 loop spans 12 amino acids. With 0 bases removed from V and 8 bases from J, the gap between germline ends came to 8 bases. The germline V gene encodes CDR1 SGDLS and CDR2 YYNGEE. In nucleotides, the CDR3 is TGTGCCAGCAGCGTAGATGGCGGGGGCTACACCTTC. It encodes CASSVDGGGYTF.

Here the CDR3 reads CSARAATREVGQFF. The CDR3 bases are TGCAGTGCTAGAGCCGCGACTAGGGAGGTGGGGCAGTTCTTC. The chain couples TRBV20-1 to TRBJ2-1; perhaps TRBD2 as D (6 bases). V shed 1 base and J shed 12 bases, with 19 bases lying between them. The CDR3 covers 14 residues. Germline CDR1 and CDR2: DFQATT and SNEGSKA (reference sequence).

The chain links TRBV20-1 to TRBJ2-1; 11 bases are a match to TRBD2. Germline CDR1 reads DFQATT; CDR2 reads SNEGSKA (reference sequence). V lost 1 base to trimming and J lost 10 bases; unmatched junction nucleotides: 12. CDR3 length: 16 residues. CDR3 protein: CSARGGELAGVDEQFF. CDR3 nucleotides: TGCAGTGCTAGAGGAGGGGAACTAGCGGGAGTAGACGAGCAGTTCTTC.

CDR3 residues: CASSPSERSYGYTF. CDR3 nucleotide sequence: TGTGCCAGCAGCCCCTCGGAAAGAAGCTATGGCTACACCTTC. The rearrangement uses TRBV11-3 and TRBJ1-2; D unclear. V was trimmed by 5 bases and J by 4 bases, leaving 14 bases between them. There are 14 residues in the CDR3. CDR1 and CDR2 (germline): SGHNT, YENEEA.